The rows below give T cell receptor beta chains drawn from one sample of a study of T cells after yellow fever vaccination. TCRdb recomputed calls from the 5' RACE reads with MiXCR, one row per CDR3 protein. The sample has 300,000 to 450,000 distinct CDR3 sequences; roughly 8.3% are singletons. The material sequenced was PBMCs, taken about 49 days after the first yellow fever vaccination. Every receptor here comes from a man aged 18 to 35 who received the YFV17D yellow fever vaccine. Both conserved end residues are part of each CDR3. Each record gives: CDR3 DNA, CDR3 protein, D gene, J gene, V gene, clone size. A D gene is named only where the DNA matches it firmly. Only some rows state a clone size, as once, few, many or a class for expanded clones.

TGTGCCAGCAGCTTACGGGGGTCCCCCTACAATGAGCAGTTCTTC CASSLRGSPYNEQFF . TRBJ2-1 TRBV6-2/TRBV6-3 .
TGTGCCAGCAGTGAAGAGGCCAGTACTAGCACAGATACGCAGTATTTT CASSEEASTSTDTQYF . TRBJ2-3 TRBV25-1 few
TGTGCCAGCAGCCTCCCGAGGACTATCAGCACAGATACGCAGTATTTT CASSLPRTISTDTQYF . TRBJ2-3 TRBV7-8 .
TGTGCCAGCAGCCCTCGGCTAGCGGGGGGGAATGAGCAGTTCTTC CASSPRLAGGNEQFF TRBD2 TRBJ2-1 TRBV7-3 many
TGTGCCATCAGTGGTGACACTTCAGGAACCCAGTACTTC CAISGDTSGTQYF . TRBJ2-5 TRBV10-3 few
TGTGCCAGCAGACTAGCGGGGGGGAGCTCCTACAATGAGCAGTTCTTC CASRLAGGSSYNEQFF TRBD2 TRBJ2-1 TRBV6-1 .
TGTGCCAGCACCCCGCCGGATTCCGGTGGCTACACCTTC CASTPPDSGGYTF . TRBJ1-2 TRBV28 .
TGCAGTGCTAGATTAATGATGCGGGGGGGAACAGATACGCAGTATTTT CSARLMMRGGTDTQYF TRBD2 TRBJ2-3 TRBV20-1 .
TGTGCCAGCAGCTTAGGACAGTATCAGCCCCAGCATTTT CASSLGQYQPQHF . TRBJ1-5 TRBV7-6 .
TGTGCCAGCAGCCGAGGGGGGACCTCTTGGAGCGACGAGCAGTACTTC CASSRGGTSWSDEQYF . TRBJ2-7 TRBV5-4 few
TGTGCCAGCAGTTCCCCCGGGTTAGGCTATGGCTACACCTTC CASSSPGLGYGYTF . TRBJ1-2 TRBV28 .
TGTGCCAGCAGCCAAGGGACAGGGGGTTTCGGCGAGCAGTACTTC CASSQGTGGFGEQYF TRBD1 TRBJ2-7 TRBV3-1 few
TGTGCCAGCAGTCGCGGTGAGGCCAGCAATCAGCCCCAGCATTTT CASSRGEASNQPQHF . TRBJ1-5 TRBV7-2 few
TGTGCCAGCAGCTTAAGGGGGAGCGGGGGTCCGGGGCCAGATACGCAGTATTTT CASSLRGSGGPGPDTQYF TRBD2 TRBJ2-3 TRBV7-3 few
TGTGCCAGCAGCTTCTCTAGCGGGGGGTCTGCAGATACGCAGTATTTT CASSFSSGGSADTQYF TRBD2 TRBJ2-3 TRBV7-2 few
TGCAGCGTTGAATGGGACAGGGGCTACGAGCAGTACTTC CSVEWDRGYEQYF TRBD1 TRBJ2-7 TRBV29-1 .
TGCAGTGCTGGCTATGGGAGGGCTGAAGCTTTCTTT CSAGYGRAEAFF . TRBJ1-1 TRBV20-1 few
TGTGCCAGCAGCCAAGGCCCTCACCTACAAGGAAATGAGCAGTTCTTC CASSQGPHLQGNEQFF . TRBJ2-1 TRBV7-3 few
TGTGCCAGCAGCCCCCTGGGAGGGGAGAGTCAGCCCCAGCATTTT CASSPLGGESQPQHF . TRBJ1-5 TRBV7-9 many
TGCGCCAGCAGCCAAGTAGGGACAGTCTATGAAAAACTGTTTTTT CASSQVGTVYEKLFF TRBD1 TRBJ1-4 TRBV4-1 few
TGTGCCAGCAGTTTGGGGGGCGAAGGTGAAGCTTTCTTT CASSLGGEGEAFF . TRBJ1-1 TRBV12-3/TRBV12-4 few
TGCGCCAGCAAGATGACGGATAGGAATTCACCCCTCCACTTT CASKMTDRNSPLHF . TRBJ1-6 TRBV10-2 many
TGTGCCAGCAGTTATTCGAATTTGAGGGGCCGGGGAGAGACCCAGTACTTC CASSYSNLRGRGETQYF . TRBJ2-5 TRBV6-9 many
TGTGCCAGCAGCTTCCACCTTACTGGACTGTTGAGCTCCTACGAGCAGTACTTC CASSFHLTGLLSSYEQYF . TRBJ2-7 TRBV11-2 many
TGTGCCAGCAGCCAAGATTTTTCACCCCTCCACTTT CASSQDFSPLHF . TRBJ1-6 TRBV3-1 many